Each of the 14 T cell receptor beta chains below was sequenced from the same sample in a study of OX40 agonist ivuxolimab in advanced cancers. To prepare the library, the immunoSEQ multiplex PCR assay was applied. Entries here come from immuneACCESS through TCRdb and include only in-frame sequences with V and J called. Some clones fail to appear in such tables; in the studies checked, an unresolved V gene covers under half of the shortfall, and the cause of the remainder is unknown. The sample data list nearly 25,000 clones, and 60% to 85% of these were observed just once. Jointly, the top ten make up roughly 12% of the sample. Sequenced material: CD4+ or CD8+ T cells sorted from blood, taken in a trial of the OX40 agonist ivuxolimab. The receptor source for this set is an adult with an advanced solid tumor such as melanoma, head and neck, liver or kidney cancer.

V gene TRBV7-9 combines with J gene TRBJ2-1; D tentatively reads TRBD1 or TRBD2 (6 bases each). Trimming stripped 5 bases from V and 1 base from J, with 15 bases between. The CDR3 is made up of 16 amino acids. Germline CDR1 reads SEHNR; CDR2 reads FQNEAQ (reference sequence). CDR3 amino acids: CASSNRGPRSYNEQFF. In nucleotides, the CDR3 is TGTGCCAGCAGCAATCGGGGGCCTCGATCCTACAATGAGCAGTTCTTC.

The chain uses TRBV28 and TRBJ2-7, with 7 bases that match TRBD2. Unmatched junction bases numbered 4, after V lost 7 bases and J lost 1 base. CDR1 MDHEN and CDR2 SYDVKM come from the germline V gene. This CDR3 spans 13 amino acids. Written as DNA, the CDR3 is TGTGCCAGCACTGGGGGGGGTTCCTACGAGCAGTACTTC. Protein sequence: CASTGGGSYEQYF. The full variable domain, rest sourced from reference TRBV28 and TRBJ2-7, is DVKVTQSSRYLVKRTGEKVFLECVQDMDHENMFWYRQDPGLGLRLIYFSYDVKMKEKGDIPEGYSVSREKKERFSLILESASTNQTSMYLCASTGGGSYEQYFGPGTRLTVT.

V and J are TRBV7-9 and TRBJ2-2; tentatively, D is TRBD1 (6 bases). Trimming took 2 bases from V and 5 from J, leaving 9 bases between them. This CDR3 is built from 14 residues. Germline CDR1 reads SEHNR; CDR2 reads FQNEAQ (reference sequence). The CDR3 DNA reads as TGTGCCAGCAGCTTAAGGCAGGGGACCGGGGAGCTGTTTTTT. It codes for CASSLRQGTGELFF.

The chain recombines TRBV19 with TRBJ2-7; D could derive from TRBD1 or TRBD2 (5 bases each). Trimming shortened V by 3 bases and J by 4 bases, and 10 bases separated the two germline ends. The CDR3 covers 13 residues. Germline V gene data show CDR1 as LNHDA and CDR2 as SQIVND (reference sequence). Written as DNA, the CDR3 is TGTGCCAGTAGTATGGGGCAGCGGTACGAGCAGTACTTC. Protein product: CASSMGQRYEQYF.

This chain joins TRBV7-8 and TRBJ2-7; tentative D call: TRBD1 (6 bases). The CDR3 is 15 amino acids. Germline assignment: CDR1 SGHVS and CDR2 FQNEAQ. V lost 7 bases and J 5 bases, leaving 21 bases between the germline ends. CDR3 loop: CASTPFRFRGNEQYF. CDR3 nucleotide sequence: TGTGCCAGCACCCCTTTCAGGTTCAGGGGAAACGAGCAGTACTTC.

The chain uses TRBV6-5 and TRBJ1-2; TRBD1 aligns across 8 bases. Looked up from germline, CDR1 is MNHEY and CDR2 is SVGAGI. The CDR3 has 14 amino acids. V gave up 5 bases and J gave up 4 bases; unmatched junction bases: 6. The CDR3 DNA reads TGTGCCAGCAGTGCGGGGACAGGCCTCTATGGCTACACCTTC. Translating gives CASSAGTGLYGYTF.

This clone appeared a few times. The CDR3 loop reads CASSPSGRTYEQYF. CDR3 DNA: TGCGCCAGCAGCCCCTCCGGGCGGACCTACGAGCAGTACTTC. The J gene is TRBJ2-7, the V gene TRBV4-1; D gene unclear. Germline-derived CDR1 and CDR2 are MGHRA and YSYEKL. CDR3 length equals 14 residues. V was clipped by 4 bases and J by 2 bases, with 12 bases between them.

The gene calls are TRBV15 and TRBJ2-6; D unresolved. The germline CDR1 and CDR2 sequences are LNHNV and YYDKDF (reference sequence). The ends were cut back, 3 bases at V and 0 bases at J, with 0 bases in the middle. This CDR3 comprises 13 residues. CDR3 in amino acids: CATSSSGANVLTF. For the CDR3, the DNA is TGTGCCACCAGCAGCTCTGGGGCCAACGTCCTGACTTTC.

This chain connects TRBV18 to TRBJ2-7; perhaps TRBD1 as D (5 bases). Germline CDR1 is KGHSH and CDR2 is LQKENI. V was shortened by 3 bases and J by 0 bases, with 9 bases between the two germline ends. This CDR3 is 14 amino acids long. CDR3 nucleotide sequence: TGTGCCAGCTCACCCGGACACAACTCCTACGAGCAGTACTTC. It translates to CASSPGHNSYEQYF.

The V call is TRBV5-6, the J call TRBJ2-7; D assignment may be TRBD1 or TRBD2 (5 bases each). The ends were cut back, 1 base at V and 5 bases at J, with 13 bases in the middle. CDR3 size: 14 residues. Germline V gene data show CDR1 as SGHDT and CDR2 as YYEEEE. CDR3 sequence: CASSLRVGADEQYF. For the CDR3, the DNA is TGTGCCAGCAGCTTGAGAGTCGGGGCCGACGAGCAGTACTTC.

The chain joins TRBV7-6 to TRBJ2-2, with D uncertain. V was trimmed by 1 base and J by 4 bases, leaving 4 bases between them. Per the germline V gene, CDR1 is SGHVS and CDR2 is FNYEAQ. This CDR3 comprises 13 residues. The CDR3 region has the DNA TGTGCCAGCAGCTTAGTAATCACCGGGGAGCTGTTTTTT. It is translated as CASSLVITGELFF.

The sample holds one count of this clone. The CDR3 loop is CASSLDRASNYGYTF. DNA for the CDR3: TGTGCCAGCAGTCTAGACAGGGCCTCTAACTATGGCTACACCTTC. This rearrangement joins TRBV6-5 to TRBJ1-2, with TRBD1 identical over 7 bases. The CDR3 covers 15 residues. The trim removed 5 bases at V and 0 bases at J, leaving 6 bases unmatched. From germline, CDR1 is MNHEY and CDR2 SVGAGI.

A word on this clone: This same CDR3 is encoded by further DNA sequences in the sample. This sequence joins TRBV7-9 and TRBJ1-2, with unresolved D. Germline CDR1 and CDR2: SEHNR and FQNEAQ (reference sequence). This CDR3 has 14 residues. V dropped 0 bases and J dropped 4 bases, with 9 bases sitting between them. The CDR3 region has the DNA TGTGCCAGCAGCTTAGCCCAGGCTGGCTATGGCTACACCTTC. Amino acid sequence: CASSLAQAGYGYTF.

This chain links TRBV6-5 with TRBJ2-1, with 7 nucleotides matching TRBD1. The trim removed 2 bases at V and 4 bases at J, leaving 8 bases unmatched. The CDR3 covers 16 residues. Germline CDR1 MNHEY, CDR2 SVGAGI. The CDR3 nucleotides are TGTGCCAGCAGTTACGAGACAGGGAGAAAGTACAATGAGCAGTTCTTC. The encoded protein is CASSYETGRKYNEQFF.